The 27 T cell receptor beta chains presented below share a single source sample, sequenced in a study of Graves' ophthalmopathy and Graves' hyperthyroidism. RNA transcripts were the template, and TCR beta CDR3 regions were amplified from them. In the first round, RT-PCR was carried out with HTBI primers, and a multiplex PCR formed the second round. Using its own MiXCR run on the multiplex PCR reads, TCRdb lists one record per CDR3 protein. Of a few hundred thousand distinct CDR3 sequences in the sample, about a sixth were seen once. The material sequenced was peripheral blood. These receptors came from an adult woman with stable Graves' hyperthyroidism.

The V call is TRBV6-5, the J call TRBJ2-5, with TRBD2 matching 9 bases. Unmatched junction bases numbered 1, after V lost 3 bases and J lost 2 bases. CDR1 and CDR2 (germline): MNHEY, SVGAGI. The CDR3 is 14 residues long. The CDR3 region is CASSYTSGQETQYF. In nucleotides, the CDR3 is TGTGCCAGCAGTTATACTAGCGGGCAAGAGACCCAGTACTTC.

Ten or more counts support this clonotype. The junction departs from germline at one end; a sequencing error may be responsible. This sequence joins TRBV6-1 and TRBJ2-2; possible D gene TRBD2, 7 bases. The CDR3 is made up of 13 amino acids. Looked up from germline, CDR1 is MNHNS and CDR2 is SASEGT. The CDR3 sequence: CATSQGGAGELFF. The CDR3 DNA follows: TGTGCCACCAGTCAAGGGGGGGCAGGGGAGCTGTTTTTT.

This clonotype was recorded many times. CDR3 DNA: TGTGCCAGCAGAGCAAACGATGGGACTAGCGGGTACGGCACCGGGGAGCTGTTTTTT. It translates to CASRANDGTSGYGTGELFF. The chain employs TRBV6-6 and TRBJ2-2; TRBD2 agrees at 12 bases. This CDR3 has 19 amino acids. V shed 6 bases, J shed 4 bases, and the junction held 15 bases outside the gene matches. Per the germline V gene, CDR1 is MNHNY and CDR2 is SVGAGI (reference sequence).

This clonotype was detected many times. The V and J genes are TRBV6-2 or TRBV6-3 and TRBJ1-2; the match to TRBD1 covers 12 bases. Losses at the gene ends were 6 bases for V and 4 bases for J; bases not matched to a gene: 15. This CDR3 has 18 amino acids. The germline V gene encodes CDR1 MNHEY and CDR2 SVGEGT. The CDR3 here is CASSYGPGQGALGYGYTF. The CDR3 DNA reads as TGTGCCAGCAGCTACGGCCCGGGACAGGGGGCATTAGGCTATGGCTACACCTTC.

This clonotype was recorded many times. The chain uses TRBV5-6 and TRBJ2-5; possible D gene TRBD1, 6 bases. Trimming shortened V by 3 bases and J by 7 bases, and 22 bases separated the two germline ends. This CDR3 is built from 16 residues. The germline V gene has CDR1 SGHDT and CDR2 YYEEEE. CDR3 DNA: TGTGCCAGCAGCTCACAGGGACCTAAAAGGTTGCGGACCCAGTACTTC. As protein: CASSSQGPKRLRTQYF.

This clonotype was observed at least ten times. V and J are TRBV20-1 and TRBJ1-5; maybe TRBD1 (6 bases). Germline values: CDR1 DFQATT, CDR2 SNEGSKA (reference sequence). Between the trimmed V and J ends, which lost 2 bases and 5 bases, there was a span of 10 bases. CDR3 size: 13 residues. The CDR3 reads CSARRGADQPQHF. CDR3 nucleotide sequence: TGCAGTGCTAGACGGGGGGCGGATCAGCCCCAGCATTTT.

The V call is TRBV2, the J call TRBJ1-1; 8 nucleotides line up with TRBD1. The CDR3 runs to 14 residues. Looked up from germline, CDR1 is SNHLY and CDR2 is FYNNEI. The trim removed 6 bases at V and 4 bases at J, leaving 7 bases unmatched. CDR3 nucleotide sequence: TGTGCCAGCAGGGGGACAGGACAGGCCACTGAAGCTTTCTTT. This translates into CASRGTGQATEAFF. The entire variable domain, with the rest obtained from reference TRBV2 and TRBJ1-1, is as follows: EPEVTQTPSHQVTQMGQEVILRCVPISNHLYFYWYRQILGQKVEFLVSFYNNEISEKSEIFDDQFSVERPDGSNFTLKIRSTKLEDSAMYFCASRGTGQATEAFFGQGTRLTVV.

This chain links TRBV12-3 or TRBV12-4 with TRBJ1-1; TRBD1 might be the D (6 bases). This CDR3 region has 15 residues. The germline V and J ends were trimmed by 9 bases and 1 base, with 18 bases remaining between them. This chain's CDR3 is CASPSPGARNTEAFF. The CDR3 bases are TGTGCCAGTCCGAGCCCGGGGGCGAGGAACACTGAAGCTTTCTTT.

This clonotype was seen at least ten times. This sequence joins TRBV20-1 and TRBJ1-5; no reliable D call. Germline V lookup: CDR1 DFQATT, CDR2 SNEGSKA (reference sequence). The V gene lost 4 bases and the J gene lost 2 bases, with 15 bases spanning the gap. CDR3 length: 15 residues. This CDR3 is CSATPSLRGNQPQHF. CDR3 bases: TGCAGTGCTACGCCCTCGTTACGGGGCAATCAGCCCCAGCATTTT.

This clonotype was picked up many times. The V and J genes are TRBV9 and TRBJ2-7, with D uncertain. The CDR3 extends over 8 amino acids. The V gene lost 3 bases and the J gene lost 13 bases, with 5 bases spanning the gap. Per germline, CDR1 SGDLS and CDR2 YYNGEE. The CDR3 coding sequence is TGTGCCAGCAGCGAGGACTACTTC. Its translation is CASSEDYF.

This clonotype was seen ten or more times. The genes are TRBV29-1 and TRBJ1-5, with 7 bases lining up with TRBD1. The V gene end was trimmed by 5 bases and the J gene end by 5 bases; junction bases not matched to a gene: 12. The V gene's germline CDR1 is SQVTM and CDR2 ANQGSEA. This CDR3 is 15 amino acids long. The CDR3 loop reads CSVQPQGGVDQPQHF. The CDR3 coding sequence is TGCAGCGTTCAACCGCAGGGGGGGGTGGATCAGCCCCAGCATTTT.

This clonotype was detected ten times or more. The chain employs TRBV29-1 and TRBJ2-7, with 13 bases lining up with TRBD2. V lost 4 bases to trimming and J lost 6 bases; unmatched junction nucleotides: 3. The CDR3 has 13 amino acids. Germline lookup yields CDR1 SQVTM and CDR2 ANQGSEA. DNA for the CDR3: TGCAGCGTTGTCGGACTAGCGGGAGTCGAGCAGTACTTC. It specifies CSVVGLAGVEQYF.

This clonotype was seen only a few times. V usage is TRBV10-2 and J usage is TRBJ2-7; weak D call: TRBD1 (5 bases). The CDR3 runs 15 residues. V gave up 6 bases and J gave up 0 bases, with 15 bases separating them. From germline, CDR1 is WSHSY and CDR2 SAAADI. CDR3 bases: TGCGCCAGCAGCCCTGGACACCATAGCTCCTACGAGCAGTACTTC. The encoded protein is CASSPGHHSSYEQYF.

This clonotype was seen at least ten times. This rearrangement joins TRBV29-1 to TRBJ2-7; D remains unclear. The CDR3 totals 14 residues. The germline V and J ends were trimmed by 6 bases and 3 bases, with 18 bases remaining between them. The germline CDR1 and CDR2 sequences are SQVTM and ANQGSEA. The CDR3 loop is CSVEESAGDYEQYF. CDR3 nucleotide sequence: TGCAGCGTAGAGGAGTCAGCAGGAGACTACGAGCAGTACTTC.

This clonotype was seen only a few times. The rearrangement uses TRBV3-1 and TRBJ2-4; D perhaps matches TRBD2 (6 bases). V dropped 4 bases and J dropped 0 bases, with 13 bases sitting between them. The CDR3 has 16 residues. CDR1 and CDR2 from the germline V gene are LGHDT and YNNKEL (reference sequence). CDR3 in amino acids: CASSPGGTLAKNIQYF. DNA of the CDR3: TGTGCCAGCAGCCCGGGCGGGACTCTAGCCAAAAACATTCAGTACTTC.

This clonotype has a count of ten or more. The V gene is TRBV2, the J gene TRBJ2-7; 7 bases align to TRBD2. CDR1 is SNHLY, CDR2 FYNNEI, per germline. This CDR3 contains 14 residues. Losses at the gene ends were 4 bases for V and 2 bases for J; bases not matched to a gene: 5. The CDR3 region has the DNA TGTGCCAGCAGTGTGGGGACTACCGCCTACGAGCAGTACTTC. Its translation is CASSVGTTAYEQYF.

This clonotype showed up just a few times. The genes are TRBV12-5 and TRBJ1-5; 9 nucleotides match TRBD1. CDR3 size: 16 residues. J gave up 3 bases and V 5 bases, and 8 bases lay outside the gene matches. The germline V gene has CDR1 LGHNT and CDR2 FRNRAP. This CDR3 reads CASGPRGQGNNQPQHF. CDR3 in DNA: TGTGCTAGTGGTCCACGGGGACAGGGCAACAATCAGCCCCAGCATTTT.

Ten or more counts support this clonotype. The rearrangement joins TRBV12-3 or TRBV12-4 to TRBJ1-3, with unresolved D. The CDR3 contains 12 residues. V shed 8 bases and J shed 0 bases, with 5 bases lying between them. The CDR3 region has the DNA TGTGCCAGCGGGATCTCTGGAAACACCATATATTTT. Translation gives CASGISGNTIYF.

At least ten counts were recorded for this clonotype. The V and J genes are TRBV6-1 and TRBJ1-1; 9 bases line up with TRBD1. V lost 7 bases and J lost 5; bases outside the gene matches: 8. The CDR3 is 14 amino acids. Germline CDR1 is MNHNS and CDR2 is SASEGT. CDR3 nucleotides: TGTGCCAGCATCCAAGGACAGGGGTTAACTGAAGCTTTCTTT. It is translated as CASIQGQGLTEAFF.

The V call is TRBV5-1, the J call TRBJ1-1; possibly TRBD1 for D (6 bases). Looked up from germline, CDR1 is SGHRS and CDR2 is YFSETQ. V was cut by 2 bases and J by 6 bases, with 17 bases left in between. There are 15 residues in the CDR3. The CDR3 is CASSLRAQGSPEAFF. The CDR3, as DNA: TGCGCCAGCAGCTTACGAGCTCAGGGGAGTCCTGAAGCTTTCTTT.

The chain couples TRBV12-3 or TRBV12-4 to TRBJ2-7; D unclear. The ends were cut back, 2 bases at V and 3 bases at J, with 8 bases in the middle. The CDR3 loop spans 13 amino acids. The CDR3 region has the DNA TGTGCCAGCAGTTTAATACAGCTCTACGAGCAGTACTTC. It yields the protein CASSLIQLYEQYF.

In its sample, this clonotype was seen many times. CDR3 in amino acids: CASRTPAAGELFF. CDR3 coding DNA: TGCGCCAGCAGGACCCCGGCCGCCGGGGAGCTGTTTTTT. The rearrangement links TRBV10-2 to TRBJ2-2; D gene ambiguous. Germline lookup yields CDR1 WSHSY and CDR2 SAAADI. The CDR3 runs to 13 residues. The V end lost 6 bases, the J end lost 6 bases, and 11 bases lay between the germline ends.

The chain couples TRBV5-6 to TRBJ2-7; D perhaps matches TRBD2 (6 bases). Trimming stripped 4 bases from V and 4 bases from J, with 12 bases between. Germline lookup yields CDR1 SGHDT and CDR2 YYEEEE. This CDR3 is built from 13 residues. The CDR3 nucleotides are TGTGCCAGCAGCGGACCGGGGAGGTACGAGCAGTACGTC. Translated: CASSGPGRYEQYV.

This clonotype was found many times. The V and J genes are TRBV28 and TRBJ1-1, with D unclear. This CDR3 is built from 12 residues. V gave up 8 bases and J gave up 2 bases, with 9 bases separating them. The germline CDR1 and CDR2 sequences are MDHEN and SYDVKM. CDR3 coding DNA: TGTGCCAGCCTTCGAGGTAACACTGAAGCTTTCTTT. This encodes CASLRGNTEAFF.

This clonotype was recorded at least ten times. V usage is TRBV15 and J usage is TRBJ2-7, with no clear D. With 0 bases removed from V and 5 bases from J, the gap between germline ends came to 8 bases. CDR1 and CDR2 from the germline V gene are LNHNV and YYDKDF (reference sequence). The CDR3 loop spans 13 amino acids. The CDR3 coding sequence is TGTGCCACCAGCAGAGAGGCAGATCACGAGCAGTACTTC. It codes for CATSREADHEQYF.

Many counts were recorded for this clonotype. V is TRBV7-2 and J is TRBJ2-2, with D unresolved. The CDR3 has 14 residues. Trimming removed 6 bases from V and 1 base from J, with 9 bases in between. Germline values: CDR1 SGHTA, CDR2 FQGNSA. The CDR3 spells CASSLLGNTGELFF. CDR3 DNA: TGTGCCAGCAGTTTACTGGGGAACACCGGGGAGCTGTTTTTT. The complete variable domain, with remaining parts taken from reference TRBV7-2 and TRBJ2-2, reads GAGVSQSPSNKVTEKGKDVELRCDPISGHTALYWYRQSLGQGLEFLIYFQGNSAPDKSGLPSDRFSAERTGGSVSTLTIQRTQQEDSAVYLCASSLLGNTGELFFGEGSRLTVL.

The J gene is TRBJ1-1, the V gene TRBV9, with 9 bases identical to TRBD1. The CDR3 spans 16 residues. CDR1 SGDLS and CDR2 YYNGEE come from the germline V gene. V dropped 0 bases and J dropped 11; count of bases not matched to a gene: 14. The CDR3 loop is CASSVEDRGGGETAFF. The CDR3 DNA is TGTGCCAGCAGCGTAGAGGACAGGGGAGGTGGGGAGACTGCTTTCTTT.